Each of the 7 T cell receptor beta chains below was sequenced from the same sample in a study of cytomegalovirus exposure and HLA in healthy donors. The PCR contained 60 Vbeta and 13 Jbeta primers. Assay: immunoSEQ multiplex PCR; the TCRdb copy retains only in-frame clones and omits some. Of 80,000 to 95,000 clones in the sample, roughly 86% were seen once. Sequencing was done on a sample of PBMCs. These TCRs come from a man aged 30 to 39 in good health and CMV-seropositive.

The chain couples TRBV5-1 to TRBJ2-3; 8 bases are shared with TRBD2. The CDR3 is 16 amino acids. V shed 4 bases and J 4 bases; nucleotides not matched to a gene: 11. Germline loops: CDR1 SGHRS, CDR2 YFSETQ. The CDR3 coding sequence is TGCGCCAGCAGCCAGGGAGGTTGGCGGGAGGCAGATACGCAGTATTTT. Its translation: CASSQGGWREADTQYF.

As DNA, the CDR3 is TGTGCCAGCAGTTTTCGGGGCGGGAGGCGGAACAATGAGCAGTTCTTC. Translation: CASSFRGGRRNNEQFF. The chain recombines TRBV28 with TRBJ2-1; 8 bases are a match to TRBD2. This CDR3 has 16 residues. After removal of 3 bases from V and 5 bases from J, the junction contained 9 bases not matched to a gene. Germline V CDR1 and CDR2: MDHEN, SYDVKM. Together with reference TRBV28 and TRBJ2-1, the CDR3 gives the full variable domain: DVKVTQSSRYLVKRTGEKVFLECVQDMDHENMFWYRQDPGLGLRLIYFSYDVKMKEKGDIPEGYSVSREKKERFSLILESASTNQTSMYLCASSFRGGRRNNEQFFGPGTRLTVL.

CDR3 protein: CASREEDFSNQPQHF. CDR3 nucleotide sequence: TGTGCCAGCAGAGAGGAGGATTTTAGCAATCAGCCCCAGCATTTT. This sequence joins TRBV7-2 and TRBJ1-5; D not resolved. The CDR3 extends over 15 amino acids. Trimming took 6 bases from V and 0 from J, leaving 12 bases between them. The V gene's germline CDR1 is SGHTA and CDR2 FQGNSA.

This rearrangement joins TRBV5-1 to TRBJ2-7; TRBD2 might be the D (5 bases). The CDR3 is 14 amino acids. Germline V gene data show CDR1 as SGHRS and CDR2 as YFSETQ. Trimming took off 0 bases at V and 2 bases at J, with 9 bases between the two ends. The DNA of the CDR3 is TGCGCCAGCAGCTTGGACGGGAACGCCTACGAGCAGTACTTC. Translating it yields CASSLDGNAYEQYF.

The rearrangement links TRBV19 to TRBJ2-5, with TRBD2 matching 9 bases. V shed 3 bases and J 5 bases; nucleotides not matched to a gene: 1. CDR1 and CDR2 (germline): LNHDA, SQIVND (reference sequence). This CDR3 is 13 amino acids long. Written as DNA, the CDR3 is TGTGCCAGTAGTATTGGACTAGCGGAGACCCAGTACTTC. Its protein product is CASSIGLAETQYF.

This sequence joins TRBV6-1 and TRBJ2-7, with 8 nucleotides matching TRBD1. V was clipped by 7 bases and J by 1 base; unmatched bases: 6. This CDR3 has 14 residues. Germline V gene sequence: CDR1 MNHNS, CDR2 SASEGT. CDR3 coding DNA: TGTGCCAGCATTAGGACAGGGACTTCCTACGAGCAGTACTTC. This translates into CASIRTGTSYEQYF.

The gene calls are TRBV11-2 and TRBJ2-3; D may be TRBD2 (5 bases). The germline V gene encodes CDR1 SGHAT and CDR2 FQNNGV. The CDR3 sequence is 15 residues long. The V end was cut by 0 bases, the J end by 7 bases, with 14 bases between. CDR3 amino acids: CASSLDSSSGYTQYF. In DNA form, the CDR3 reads TGTGCCAGCAGCTTAGATTCTAGCTCGGGGTATACGCAGTATTTT.